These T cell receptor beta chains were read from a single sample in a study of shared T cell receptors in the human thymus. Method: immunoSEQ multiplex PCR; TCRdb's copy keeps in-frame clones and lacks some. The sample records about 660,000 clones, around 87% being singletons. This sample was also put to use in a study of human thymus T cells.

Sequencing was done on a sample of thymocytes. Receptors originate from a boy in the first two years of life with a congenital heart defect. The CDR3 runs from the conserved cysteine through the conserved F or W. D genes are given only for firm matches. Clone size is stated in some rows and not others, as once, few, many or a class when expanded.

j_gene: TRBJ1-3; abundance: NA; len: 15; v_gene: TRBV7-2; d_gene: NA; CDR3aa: CASSLVAVPGNTIYF; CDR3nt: TGTGCCAGCAGCTTAGTGGCAGTACCTGGAAACACCATATATTTT
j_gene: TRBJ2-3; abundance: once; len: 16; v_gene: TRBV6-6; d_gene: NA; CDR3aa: CASSYSHQGPADTQYF; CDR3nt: TGTGCCAGCAGTTACTCTCACCAGGGGCCCGCAGATACGCAGTATTTT
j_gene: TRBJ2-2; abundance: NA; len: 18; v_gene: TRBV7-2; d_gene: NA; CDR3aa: CASSLPRVCGTNTGELFF; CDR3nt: TGTGCCAGCAGCCTCCCTCGGGTTTGCGGGACGAACACCGGGGAGCTGTTTTTT
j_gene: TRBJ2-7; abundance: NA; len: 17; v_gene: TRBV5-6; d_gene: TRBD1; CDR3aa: CASSLALTGEKNYEQYF; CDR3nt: TGTGCCAGCAGCTTGGCCCTTACAGGGGAGAAGAACTACGAGCAGTACTTC
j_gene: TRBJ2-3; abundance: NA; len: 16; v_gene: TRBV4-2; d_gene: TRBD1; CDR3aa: CASSQLRDRDTDTQYF; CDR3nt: TGTGCCAGCAGCCAGCTCCGGGACAGGGATACAGATACGCAGTATTTT
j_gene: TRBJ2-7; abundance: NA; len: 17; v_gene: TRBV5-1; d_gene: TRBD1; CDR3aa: CASSLGASGTGTYEQYF; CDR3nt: TGCGCCAGCAGCTTGGGAGCCTCCGGGACAGGAACCTACGAGCAGTACTTC
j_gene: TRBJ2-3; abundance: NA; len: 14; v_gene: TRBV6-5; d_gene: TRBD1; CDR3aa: CASSQGDGADTQYF; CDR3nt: TGTGCCAGCAGCCAGGGGGACGGGGCAGATACGCAGTATTTT
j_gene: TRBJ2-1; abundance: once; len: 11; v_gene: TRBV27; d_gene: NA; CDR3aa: CASNGGNEQFF; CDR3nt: TGTGCCAGCAATGGAGGCAATGAGCAGTTCTTC
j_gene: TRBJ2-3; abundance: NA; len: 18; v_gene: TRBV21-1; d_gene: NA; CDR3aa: CASSKEAQRENRVDTQYF; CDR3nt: TGTGCCAGCAGCAAAGAGGCCCAGCGGGAGAATCGGGTAGATACGCAGTATTTT
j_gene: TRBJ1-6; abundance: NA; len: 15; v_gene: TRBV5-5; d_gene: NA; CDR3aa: CASSLAGMGNSPLHF; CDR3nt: TGTGCCAGCAGCTTGGCGGGGATGGGAAATTCACCCCTCCACTTT
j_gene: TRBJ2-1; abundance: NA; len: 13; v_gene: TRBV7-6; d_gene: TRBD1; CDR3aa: CASRQGVRDEQFF; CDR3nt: TGTGCCAGCCGACAGGGGGTAAGGGATGAGCAGTTCTTC